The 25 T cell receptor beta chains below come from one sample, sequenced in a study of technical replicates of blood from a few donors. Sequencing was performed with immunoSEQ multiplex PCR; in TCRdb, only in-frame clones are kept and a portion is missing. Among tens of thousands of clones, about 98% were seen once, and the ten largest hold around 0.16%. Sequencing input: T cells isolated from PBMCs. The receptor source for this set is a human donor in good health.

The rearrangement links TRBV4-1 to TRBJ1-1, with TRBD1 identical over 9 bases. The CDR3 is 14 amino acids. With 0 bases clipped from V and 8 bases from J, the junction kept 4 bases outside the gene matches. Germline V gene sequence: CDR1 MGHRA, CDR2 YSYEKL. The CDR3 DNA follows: TGCGCCAGCAGCCAAGACTTCGGACAGGGGGAAGCTTTCTTT. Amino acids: CASSQDFGQGEAFF.

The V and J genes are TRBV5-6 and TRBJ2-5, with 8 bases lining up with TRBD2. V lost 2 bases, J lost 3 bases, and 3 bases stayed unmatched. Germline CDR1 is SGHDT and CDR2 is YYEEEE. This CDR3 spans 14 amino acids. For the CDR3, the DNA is TGTGCCAGCAGCTTTATTAGCGGGAAAGAGACCCAGTACTTC. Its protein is CASSFISGKETQYF.

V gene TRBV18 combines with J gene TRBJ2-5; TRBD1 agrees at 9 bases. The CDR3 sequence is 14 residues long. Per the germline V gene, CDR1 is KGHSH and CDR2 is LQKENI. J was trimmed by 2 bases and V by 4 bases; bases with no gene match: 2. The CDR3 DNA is TGTGCCAGCTCACGGGACAGGGCTCAAGAGACCCAGTACTTC. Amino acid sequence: CASSRDRAQETQYF.

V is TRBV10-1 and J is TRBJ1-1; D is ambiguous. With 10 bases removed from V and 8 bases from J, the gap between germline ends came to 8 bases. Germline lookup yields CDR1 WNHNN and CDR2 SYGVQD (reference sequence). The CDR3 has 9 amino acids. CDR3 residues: CATGDEAFF. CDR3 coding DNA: TGCGCCACAGGCGACGAAGCTTTCTTT.

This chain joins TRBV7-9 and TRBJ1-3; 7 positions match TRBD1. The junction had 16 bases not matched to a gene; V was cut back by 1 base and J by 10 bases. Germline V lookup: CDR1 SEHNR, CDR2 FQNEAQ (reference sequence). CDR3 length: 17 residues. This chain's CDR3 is CASSLGTGEFTQQTIYF. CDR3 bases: TGTGCCAGCAGCTTAGGTACAGGGGAATTCACTCAGCAGACCATATATTTT.

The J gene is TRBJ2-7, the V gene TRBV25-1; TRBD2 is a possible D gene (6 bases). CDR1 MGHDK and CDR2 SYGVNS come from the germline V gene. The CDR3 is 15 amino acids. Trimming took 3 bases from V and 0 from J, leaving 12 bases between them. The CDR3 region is CASSESSASSYEQYF. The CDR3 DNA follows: TGTGCCAGCAGTGAGTCTAGCGCGAGCTCCTACGAGCAGTACTTC.

CDR3 nucleotides: TGTGCCAGCAGTGAAGGGGGCGAGCCTGGCTACACCTTC. Translation: CASSEGGEPGYTF. The chain is built from TRBV2 and TRBJ1-2, with D possibly being TRBD1 (5 bases). This CDR3 has 13 amino acids. Trimming stripped 1 base from V and 7 bases from J, with 10 bases between. Germline loops: CDR1 SNHLY, CDR2 FYNNEI.

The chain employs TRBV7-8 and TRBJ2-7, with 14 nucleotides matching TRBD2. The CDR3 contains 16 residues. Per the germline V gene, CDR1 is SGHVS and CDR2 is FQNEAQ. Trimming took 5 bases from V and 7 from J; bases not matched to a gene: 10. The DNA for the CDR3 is TGTGCCAGCAGCCCGAGGGGACTAGCGGGAGCGGGGGAGCAGTACTTC. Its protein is CASSPRGLAGAGEQYF. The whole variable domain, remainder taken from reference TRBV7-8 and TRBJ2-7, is GAGVSQSPRYKVAKRGQDVALRCDPISGHVSLFWYQQALGQGPEFLTYFQNEAQLDKSGLPSDRFFAERPEGSVSTLKIQRTQQEDSAVYLCASSPRGLAGAGEQYFGPGTRLTVT.

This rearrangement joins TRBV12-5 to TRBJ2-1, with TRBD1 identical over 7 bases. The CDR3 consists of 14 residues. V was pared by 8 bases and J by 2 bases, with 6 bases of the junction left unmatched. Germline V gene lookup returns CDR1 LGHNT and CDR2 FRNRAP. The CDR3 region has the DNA TGTGCTAGTTCGACGACAGGGACCTACAATGAGCAGTTCTTC. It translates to CASSTTGTYNEQFF.

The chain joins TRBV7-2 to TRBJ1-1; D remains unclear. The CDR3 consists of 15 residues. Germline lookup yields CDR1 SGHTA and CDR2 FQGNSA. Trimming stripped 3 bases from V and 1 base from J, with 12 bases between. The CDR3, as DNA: TGTGCCAGCAGCTTCGCACAGACCTCGAACACTGAAGCTTTCTTT. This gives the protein CASSFAQTSNTEAFF.

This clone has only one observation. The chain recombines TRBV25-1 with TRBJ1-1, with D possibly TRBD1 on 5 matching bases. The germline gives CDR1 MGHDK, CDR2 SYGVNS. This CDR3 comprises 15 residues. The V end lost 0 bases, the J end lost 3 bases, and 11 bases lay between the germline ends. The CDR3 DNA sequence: TGTGCCAGCAGTGAATATATTGGGGGGGACACTGAAGCTTTCTTT. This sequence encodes CASSEYIGGDTEAFF.

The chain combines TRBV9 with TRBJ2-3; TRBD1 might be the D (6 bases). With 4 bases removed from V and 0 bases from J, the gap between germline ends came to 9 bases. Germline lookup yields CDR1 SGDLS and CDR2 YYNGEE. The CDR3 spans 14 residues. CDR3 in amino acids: CASSPGHSTDTQYF. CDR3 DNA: TGTGCCAGCAGCCCGGGACACAGCACAGATACGCAGTATTTT.

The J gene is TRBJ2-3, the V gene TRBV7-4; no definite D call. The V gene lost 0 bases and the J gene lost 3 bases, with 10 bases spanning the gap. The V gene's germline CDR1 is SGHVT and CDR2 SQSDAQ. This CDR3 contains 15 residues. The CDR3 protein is CASSLAPRVTDTQYF. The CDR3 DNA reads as TGTGCCAGCAGCTTAGCCCCCCGGGTAACAGATACGCAGTATTTT.

The CDR3 region has the DNA TGCGCCAGTTCCCGCTCCTACAATGAGCAGTTCTTC. Amino acids: CASSRSYNEQFF. The chain joins TRBV5-1 to TRBJ2-1; D not resolved. This CDR3 has 12 residues. Germline values: CDR1 SGHRS, CDR2 YFSETQ. With 8 bases removed from V and 0 bases from J, the gap between germline ends came to 6 bases.

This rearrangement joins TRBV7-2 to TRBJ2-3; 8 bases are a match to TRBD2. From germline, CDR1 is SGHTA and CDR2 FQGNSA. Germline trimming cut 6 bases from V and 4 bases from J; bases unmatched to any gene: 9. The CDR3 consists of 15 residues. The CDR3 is CASRSSGSVADTQYF. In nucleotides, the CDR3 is TGTGCCAGCAGATCCAGCGGGAGCGTCGCAGATACGCAGTATTTT. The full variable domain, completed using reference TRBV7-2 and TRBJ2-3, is GAGVSQSPSNKVTEKGKDVELRCDPISGHTALYWYRQSLGQGLEFLIYFQGNSAPDKSGLPSDRFSAERTGGSVSTLTIQRTQQEDSAVYLCASRSSGSVADTQYFGPGTRLTVL.

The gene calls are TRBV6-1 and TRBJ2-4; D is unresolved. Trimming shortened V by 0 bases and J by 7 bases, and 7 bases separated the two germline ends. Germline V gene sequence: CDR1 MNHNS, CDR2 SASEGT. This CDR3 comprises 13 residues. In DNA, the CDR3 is TGTGCCAGCAGTGAAGCCCGGCGGAACATTCAGTACTTC. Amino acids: CASSEARRNIQYF.

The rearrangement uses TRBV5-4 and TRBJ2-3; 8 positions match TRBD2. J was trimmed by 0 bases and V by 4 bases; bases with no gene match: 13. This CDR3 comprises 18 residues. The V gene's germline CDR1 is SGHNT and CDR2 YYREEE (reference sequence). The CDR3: CASSHPWGSSGSTDTQYF. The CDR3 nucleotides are TGTGCCAGCAGCCACCCGTGGGGGTCTAGCGGGAGCACAGATACGCAGTATTTT.

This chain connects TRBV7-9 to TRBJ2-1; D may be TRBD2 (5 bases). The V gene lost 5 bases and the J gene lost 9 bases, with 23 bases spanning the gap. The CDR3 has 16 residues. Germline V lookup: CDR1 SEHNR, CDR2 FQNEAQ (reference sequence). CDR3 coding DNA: TGTGCCAGCAGCACCCCAGAAGGGAGAGGTGTGGCTGAGCAGTTCTTC. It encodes CASSTPEGRGVAEQFF.

Here the CDR3 reads CASRTSGNTDTQYF. The DNA of the CDR3 is TGTGCCAGCAGAACTAGCGGGAACACAGATACGCAGTATTTT. V and J are TRBV6-4 and TRBJ2-3; 10 nucleotides line up with TRBD2. The CDR3 sequence is 14 residues long. Germline-derived CDR1 and CDR2 are MRHNA and SNTAGT. After removal of 6 bases from V and 2 bases from J, the junction contained 2 bases not matched to a gene.

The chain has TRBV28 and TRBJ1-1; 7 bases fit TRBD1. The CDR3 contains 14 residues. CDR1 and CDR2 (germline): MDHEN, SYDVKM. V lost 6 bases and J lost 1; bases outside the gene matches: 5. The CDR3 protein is CASSPRTGNTEAFF. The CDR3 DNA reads TGTGCCAGCAGCCCAAGGACAGGGAACACTGAAGCTTTCTTT.

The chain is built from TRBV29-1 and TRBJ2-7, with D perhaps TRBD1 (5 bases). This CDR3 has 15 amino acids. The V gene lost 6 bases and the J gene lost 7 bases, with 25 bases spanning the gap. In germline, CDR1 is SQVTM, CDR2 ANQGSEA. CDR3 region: CSVSTPQGRSGEQYF. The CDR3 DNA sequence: TGCAGCGTCTCCACACCCCAGGGCCGGTCTGGAGAGCAGTACTTC.

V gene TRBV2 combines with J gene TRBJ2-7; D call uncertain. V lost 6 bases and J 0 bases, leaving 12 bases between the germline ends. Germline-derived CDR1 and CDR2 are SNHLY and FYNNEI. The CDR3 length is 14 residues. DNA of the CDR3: TGTGCCAGCAGGCGATCACAGAGCTCCTACGAGCAGTACTTC. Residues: CASRRSQSSYEQYF.

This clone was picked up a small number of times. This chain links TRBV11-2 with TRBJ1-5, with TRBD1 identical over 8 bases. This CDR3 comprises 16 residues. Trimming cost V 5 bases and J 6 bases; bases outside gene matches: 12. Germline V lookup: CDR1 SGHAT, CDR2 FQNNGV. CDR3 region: CASSPTTGVRGQPQHF. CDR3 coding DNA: TGTGCCAGCAGCCCGACGACAGGGGTAAGGGGTCAGCCCCAGCATTTT.

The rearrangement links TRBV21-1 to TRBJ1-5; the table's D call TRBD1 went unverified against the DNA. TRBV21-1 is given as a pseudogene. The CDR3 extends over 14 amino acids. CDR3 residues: CASSKVQCNQPQHF. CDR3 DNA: TGTGCCAGCAGCAAAGTGCAGTGCAATCAGCCCCAGCATTTT.

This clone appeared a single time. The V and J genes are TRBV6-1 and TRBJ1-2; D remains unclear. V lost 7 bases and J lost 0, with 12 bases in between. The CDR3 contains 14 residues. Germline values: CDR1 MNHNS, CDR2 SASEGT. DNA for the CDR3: TGTGCCAGCACCGAAAGGAGAGCTAACTATGGCTACACCTTC. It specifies CASTERRANYGYTF.